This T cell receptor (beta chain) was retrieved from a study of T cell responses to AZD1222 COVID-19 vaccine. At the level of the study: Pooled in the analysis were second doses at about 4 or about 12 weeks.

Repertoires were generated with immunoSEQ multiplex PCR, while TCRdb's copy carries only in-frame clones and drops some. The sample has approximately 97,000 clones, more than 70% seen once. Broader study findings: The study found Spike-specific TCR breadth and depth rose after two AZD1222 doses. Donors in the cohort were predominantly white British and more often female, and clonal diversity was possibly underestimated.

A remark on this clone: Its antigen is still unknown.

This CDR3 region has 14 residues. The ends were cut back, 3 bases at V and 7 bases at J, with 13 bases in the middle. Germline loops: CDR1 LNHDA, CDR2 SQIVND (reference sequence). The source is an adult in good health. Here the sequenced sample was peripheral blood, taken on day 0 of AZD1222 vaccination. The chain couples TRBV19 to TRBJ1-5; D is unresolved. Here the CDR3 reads CASSITGSGQPQHF. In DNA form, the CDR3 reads TGTGCCAGTAGTATTACGGGGTCCGGGCAGCCCCAGCATTTT.